A few counts support the clone carrying this TCR beta chain. The antigen is not known. This specimen belongs to a study of human T cells and chemical hapten exposure. Study-wide context: Per-sample TCR yield variability stemmed mainly from small pooled library volume differences.

Authors' processing steps: A per-sample median of about 96,000 TCRs was observed, with counts ranging from roughly 23,224 to 700,000. TCRdb recomputed calls from the RACE reads with MiXCR, one row per CDR3 protein. These V and J calls derive from TCRdb rather than the authors' analysis. Of tens of thousands of distinct CDR3 sequences in the sample, 7.5% to 9.5% were seen once. The time point here: patch test 2, 6 weeks after DPC sensitization. Indicated treatment: therapeutic diphenylcyclopropenone sensitization with weekly scalp DPC. Alopecia patients, 18 to 70 years old and DPC-suitable, served as donors. After removal of 4 bases from V and 3 bases from J, the junction contained 6 bases not matched to a gene. The germline V gene encodes CDR1 MNHEY and CDR2 SVGAGI. The CDR3 contains 15 residues. Study results and limitations: TCRs whose frequency exceeded 1 in 1000 remained the same following DPC sensitization.

The chain recombines TRBV6-5 with TRBJ1-5; the match to TRBD1 covers 7 bases. Source: whole blood, taken in connection with sensitization to the hapten diphenylcyclopropenone (DPC). The sequence was obtained from a woman between 50 and 59 years old with alopecia areata. Some clones in this sample may be carry-over from other donors' samples. The CDR3 nucleotides read TGTGCCAGCAGTTCCCTGGGACAGCACAATCAGCCCCAGCATTTT. Protein: CASSSLGQHNQPQHF.